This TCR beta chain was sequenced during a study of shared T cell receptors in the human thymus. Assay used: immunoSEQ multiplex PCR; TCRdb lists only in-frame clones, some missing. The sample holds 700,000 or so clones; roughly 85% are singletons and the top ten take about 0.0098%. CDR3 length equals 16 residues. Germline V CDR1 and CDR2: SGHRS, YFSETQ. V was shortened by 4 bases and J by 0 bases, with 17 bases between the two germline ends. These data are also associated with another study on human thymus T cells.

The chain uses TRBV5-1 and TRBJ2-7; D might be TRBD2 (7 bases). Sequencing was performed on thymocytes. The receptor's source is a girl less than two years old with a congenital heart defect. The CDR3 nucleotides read TGCGCCAGCAGCCGTGGGGGGGAAGGGGGCTCCTACGAGCAGTACTTC. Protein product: CASSRGGEGGSYEQYF.